Sequencing of this T cell receptor (beta chain) was carried out in a study of identical twins. This clonotype was counted a few times. Antigen: not known. TCRdb used MiXCR to reprocess the 5' RACE reads, holding one entry per CDR3 protein. This sample yields hundreds of thousands of distinct CDR3 sequences, of which 5.5% to 6.5% are seen a single time; roughly 2% belongs to the top ten. Broader study findings: The analysis was cross-sectional rather than longitudinal within donors.

Healthy Caucasians made up all donors. There are 14 residues in the CDR3. From germline, CDR1 is MNHEY and CDR2 SVGEGT. V gave up 5 bases and J gave up 4 bases, with 14 bases separating them. This clonotype was sampled from a young man in good health. This chain uses TRBV6-2 or TRBV6-3 with TRBJ2-5; perhaps TRBD2 as D (6 bases). Sequences were obtained from naive T cells sorted from blood. The chain's CDR3 is CASSTTSRGETQYF. CDR3 nucleotides: TGTGCCAGCAGTACCACTAGCCGCGGAGAGACCCAGTACTTC.